This T cell receptor (beta chain) was captured by sequencing in a study of naive and memory T cell subsets. Study-level results: Reportedly, tuberculin skin test sites gave far more TCRs than other biopsies.

As to treatment: skin biopsy from PPD injection site in Mantoux-positive individual. Unsorted total RNA, roughly 1 to 1,100 ng, was DNase treated before reverse transcription. TCR cDNA received a 3' ligated oligonucleotide that carried a UMI. V was clipped by 1 base and J by 12 bases, with 15 bases between them. Germline lookup yields CDR1 LGHNA and CDR2 YSLEER. This CDR3 spans 13 amino acids. This clonotype was observed a few times. Its specificity is unknown. A read error may explain this, as a much larger clone is one base away. For blood and skin samples, reverse transcription used TCR alpha and beta constant primers. MiXCR, run by TCRdb on the UMI-ligation and nested PCR reads, gives a single entry per CDR3 protein. The top ten hold under 7.5% of the sample, which has 18,000 or so distinct CDR3 sequences, 9.5% seen once.

The source was skin, collected from a tuberculin skin test site. The TCR sequence derives from an adult in good health. The chain employs TRBV4-3 and TRBJ1-2; D is uncertain. CDR3 coding DNA: TGCGCCAGCAGCCAAGGGCTGGCTGGGAGCGACACCTTC. It translates to CASSQGLAGSDTF.